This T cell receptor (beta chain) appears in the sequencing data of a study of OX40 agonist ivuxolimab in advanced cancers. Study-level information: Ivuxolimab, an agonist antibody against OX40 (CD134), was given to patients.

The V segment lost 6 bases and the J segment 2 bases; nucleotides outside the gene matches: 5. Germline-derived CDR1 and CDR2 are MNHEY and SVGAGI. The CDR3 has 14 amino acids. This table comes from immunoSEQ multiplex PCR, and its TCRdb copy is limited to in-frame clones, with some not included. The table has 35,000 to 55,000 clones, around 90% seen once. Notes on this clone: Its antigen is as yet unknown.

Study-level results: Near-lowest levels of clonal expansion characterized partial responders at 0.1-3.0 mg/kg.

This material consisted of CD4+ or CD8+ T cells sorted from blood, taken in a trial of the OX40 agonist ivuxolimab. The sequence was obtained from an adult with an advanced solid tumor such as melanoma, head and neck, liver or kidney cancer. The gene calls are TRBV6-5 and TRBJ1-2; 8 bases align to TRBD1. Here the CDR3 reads CASRNDRGNYGYTF. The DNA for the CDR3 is TGTGCCAGCAGGAACGACAGGGGCAACTATGGCTACACCTTC.